These 19 T cell receptor beta chains came from one sample sequenced in a study of a mutant IDH1 vaccine in newly diagnosed glioma. Time point given: week 5, during vaccination. Every single dose of the vaccine, 300 ug of mutant IDH1 20-mer peptide, came with topical imiquimod. Measured with immunoSEQ multiplex PCR; TCRdb has only the in-frame clones, and not every one. Of 25,000 or so clones listed, more than 65% are singletons. For these TCRs, the target antigens are not known. The sequencing here drew on PBMCs, taken from a glioma patient whose treatment included an IDH1 peptide vaccine. These receptors all come from a man aged 40-55 years with glioma. Some clones in this sample may be carry-over from other donors' samples.

About this clone itself: Other nucleotide sequences in the sample specify the same CDR3. J is TRBJ1-5 and V is TRBV11-2; unclear D gene. The CDR3 is 13 residues long. The V end was cut by 1 base, the J end by 7 bases, with 8 bases between. Germline values: CDR1 SGHAT, CDR2 FQNNGV. The CDR3 here is CASSLGVSQPQHF. The CDR3 bases are TGTGCCAGCAGCTTAGGGGTTTCACAGCCCCAGCATTTT.

This chain uses TRBV5-1 with TRBJ1-1; 8 nucleotides match TRBD1. V gave up 0 bases and J gave up 4 bases; unmatched junction bases: 11. The CDR3 runs to 17 residues. Germline V gives CDR1 SGHRS, CDR2 YFSETQ. Here the CDR3 reads CASSLEPGTGLGTEAFF. CDR3 nucleotide sequence: TGCGCCAGCAGCTTGGAACCCGGGACAGGTTTGGGCACTGAAGCTTTCTTT. Complete variable domain (other parts from reference TRBV5-1 and TRBJ1-1): KAGVTQTPRYLIKTRGQQVTLSCSPISGHRSVSWYQQTPGQGLQFLFEYFSETQRNKGNFPGRFSGRQFSNSRSEMNVSTLELGDSALYLCASSLEPGTGLGTEAFFGQGTRLTVV.

This chain links TRBV5-1 with TRBJ2-2; a possible D gene is TRBD1 (7 bases). Trimming cost V 0 bases and J 6 bases, with 15 bases left between them. The CDR3 sequence is 16 residues long. Germline-derived CDR1 and CDR2 are SGHRS and YFSETQ. The CDR3 nucleotides are TGCGCCAGCAGCTTGGGCGGGAACCAGGGGGCCGGGGAGCTGTTTTTT. Translation: CASSLGGNQGAGELFF.

As to this clone: Other nucleotide sequences from this sample produce the same CDR3. The chain combines TRBV12-5 with TRBJ2-5, with TRBD1 matching over 7 bases. The CDR3 extends over 16 amino acids. The V segment lost 4 bases and the J segment 4 bases; nucleotides outside the gene matches: 12. From germline, CDR1 is LGHNT and CDR2 FRNRAP. CDR3: CASGSIITRQGETQYF. CDR3 in DNA: TGTGCTAGTGGTTCTATAATTACCCGACAGGGAGAGACCCAGTACTTC.

J is TRBJ1-2 and V is TRBV5-4; TRBD1 might be the D (6 bases). The CDR3 loop spans 13 amino acids. Germline loops: CDR1 SGHNT, CDR2 YYREEE (reference sequence). Trimming removed 2 bases from V and 2 bases from J, with 7 bases in between. CDR3 sequence: CASSFTGNYGYTF. For the CDR3, the DNA is TGTGCCAGCAGCTTTACAGGGAACTATGGCTACACCTTC.

The chain carries TRBV28 and TRBJ1-5; D is possibly TRBD1 (6 bases). This CDR3 region has 17 residues. CDR1 MDHEN and CDR2 SYDVKM come from the germline V gene. Deletions cut 7 bases from V and 11 bases from J, with 30 bases between. Written as DNA, the CDR3 is TGTGCCAGCACCCCGGGCGACCACGGGACACACCTATGGACCCAGCATTTT. It is translated as CASTPGDHGTHLWTQHF.

The genes are TRBV10-2 and TRBJ1-5; 8 nucleotides agree with TRBD1. With V trimmed by 7 bases and J by 0 bases, 14 bases remained unmatched. The length of the CDR3 is 18 residues. CDR1 is WSHSY and CDR2 is SAAADI in the germline V gene. The CDR3 DNA reads TGCGCCAGCACCGACAGTGGGGACAGGCAACTTAGCAATCAGCCCCAGCATTTT. Amino acids: CASTDSGDRQLSNQPQHF.

J is TRBJ1-5 and V is TRBV19, with a possible D match to TRBD1 (5 bases). This CDR3 is built from 16 residues. V was pared by 6 bases and J by 4 bases, with 19 bases between. Germline V gene lookup returns CDR1 LNHDA and CDR2 SQIVND (reference sequence). CDR3 region: CASRLFGPGGNQPQHF. The CDR3 DNA sequence: TGTGCCAGTAGGCTATTCGGACCCGGGGGTAATCAGCCCCAGCATTTT.

The chain employs TRBV19 and TRBJ2-7, with D perhaps TRBD2 (6 bases). Per germline, CDR1 LNHDA and CDR2 SQIVND (reference sequence). V dropped 6 bases and J dropped 6 bases, with 18 bases sitting between them. This CDR3 is 14 amino acids long. The CDR3 region has the DNA TGTGCCAGTAGCCCAGTGGGGGGTTCCAGCGAGCAGTACTTC. Translated: CASSPVGGSSEQYF.

The chain couples TRBV20-1 to TRBJ1-3, with D unclear. Germline-derived CDR1 and CDR2 are DFQATT and SNEGSKA (reference sequence). The CDR3 loop spans 11 amino acids. Trimming removed 1 base from V and 3 bases from J, with 1 base in between. In nucleotides, the CDR3 is TGCAGTGCTAGAGTTGGAAACACCATATATTTT. Translated, it gives CSARVGNTIYF.

A few counts support this clone. At one of its ends the junction is not consistent with the germline gene, which may arise from a read error. The chain uses TRBV7-7 and TRBJ2-7; D possibly corresponds to TRBD2 (5 bases). Germline CDR1 reads SSHAT; CDR2 reads FNYEAQ (reference sequence). The CDR3 extends over 13 amino acids. This CDR3 reads CASSHQAGYEQYF. The CDR3 nucleotides are TGTGCTAGCAGCCATCAGGCGGGCTACGAGCAGTACTTC.

This sequence joins TRBV9 and TRBJ2-1; D is ambiguous. The germline CDR1 and CDR2 sequences are SGDLS and YYNGEE. Trimming pared 4 bases from V and 3 bases from J, leaving 14 bases between. CDR3 length: 15 residues. The CDR3 DNA sequence: TGTGCCAGCAGCACCGGCGGCACACACTACAATGAGCAGTTCTTC. It translates to CASSTGGTHYNEQFF.

The CDR3 is CASSLGDTAILRQYF. As DNA, the CDR3 is TGTGCCAGCAGCTTGGGGGACACTGCTATCTTGCGGCAGTACTTC. The chain employs TRBV7-2 and TRBJ2-7, with a possible D match to TRBD1 (6 bases). The CDR3 consists of 15 residues. The germline V gene has CDR1 SGHTA and CDR2 FQGNSA. V lost 3 bases to trimming and J lost 9 bases, with 21 bases between them.

The rearrangement joins TRBV6-1 to TRBJ1-2; D is possibly TRBD1 (5 bases). The V and J ends lost 3 bases and 7 bases respectively, with 6 bases between them. Germline CDR1 is MNHNS and CDR2 is SASEGT. The CDR3 covers 11 residues. CDR3 sequence reads: CASSDRVGYTF. The CDR3 region has the DNA TGTGCCAGCAGTGACAGGGTTGGCTACACCTTC.

This clone was observed a handful of times. This chain connects TRBV2 to TRBJ1-1; D perhaps matches TRBD1 (5 bases). The CDR3 sequence is 14 residues long. Trimming left V 6 bases short and J 0 bases short, with 11 bases between. The germline gives CDR1 SNHLY, CDR2 FYNNEI. The CDR3 sequence: CASSAGTVNTEAFF. In DNA form, the CDR3 reads TGTGCCAGCAGCGCCGGGACGGTGAACACTGAAGCTTTCTTT.

The chain has TRBV30 and TRBJ2-2; 8 bases align to TRBD1. Per germline, CDR1 GTSNPN and CDR2 SVGIG (reference sequence). The CDR3 is 16 amino acids. Trimming took 4 bases from V and 2 from J; bases not matched to a gene: 9. The CDR3 coding sequence is TGTGCCTGGAACCCCTTTGACAGGGGTAACACCGGGGAGCTGTTTTTT. The encoded protein is CAWNPFDRGNTGELFF.

The rearrangement links TRBV10-1 to TRBJ2-7; D unresolved. This CDR3 has 11 residues. Looked up from germline, CDR1 is WNHNN and CDR2 is SYGVQD (reference sequence). Trimming shortened V by 6 bases and J by 6 bases, and 9 bases separated the two germline ends. DNA for the CDR3: TGCGCCAGCAGACCCAGAGGCGAGCAGTACTTC. Translating gives CASRPRGEQYF.

This chain joins TRBV15 and TRBJ1-5, with unresolved D. V gave up 5 bases and J gave up 3 bases, with 14 bases separating them. The CDR3 has 15 residues. The germline CDR1 and CDR2 sequences are LNHNV and YYDKDF (reference sequence). CDR3 loop: CATSAVLQPNQPQHF. CDR3 nucleotides: TGTGCCACCAGCGCGGTATTACAACCCAATCAGCCCCAGCATTTT.

The chain employs TRBV7-9 and TRBJ1-3; 9 bases align to TRBD1. After removal of 5 bases from V and 0 bases from J, the junction contained 8 bases not matched to a gene. The CDR3 extends over 17 amino acids. Germline V gene sequence: CDR1 SEHNR, CDR2 FQNEAQ (reference sequence). The CDR3 coding sequence is TGTGCCAGCAGCCCCCGGGACAGGGCTGGCTCTGGAAACACCATATATTTT. It is translated as CASSPRDRAGSGNTIYF.